The following is a T cell receptor (beta chain) sequence with its context. What it binds is unknown. Germline V lookup: CDR1 LGHDT, CDR2 YNNKEL (reference sequence). The CDR3 contains 14 residues. V trimming: 4 bases; J trimming: 2 bases; junction bases outside the gene matches: 5. Per the original methods: Across samples, TCR counts had a median of about 88,000 and ranged from roughly 23,224 to 690,600. TCRdb fed the RACE reads into MiXCR, producing one record per CDR3 protein. What appears here as the V and J calls and clone size reflects TCRdb's work, not the paper's. The sample includes fewer than 400,000 distinct CDR3 sequences, 6% to 8.5% of them seen just once. Indicated time point: patch test 1, 2 weeks after DPC sensitization. Treatment here: therapeutic diphenylcyclopropenone sensitization with weekly scalp DPC. The data stem from a study of human T cells and chemical hapten exposure. Study-wide results and limits: No shift was seen in TCRs above 1 in 1000 frequency with DPC sensitization. Expanded TCRs formed significantly more large CDR3 similarity clusters than controls.

The specimen comprised whole blood, sampled in connection with sensitization to the hapten diphenylcyclopropenone (DPC). J is TRBJ2-7 and V is TRBV3-1; 7 positions agree with TRBD1. This clonotype originated in a woman in her late teens or twenties with alopecia areata. Some clones in this sample may be carry-over from other donors' samples. The chain's CDR3 is CASSPSQGPYEQYF. The CDR3 DNA sequence: TGTGCCAGCAGCCCTTCACAGGGGCCCTACGAGCAGTACTTC.